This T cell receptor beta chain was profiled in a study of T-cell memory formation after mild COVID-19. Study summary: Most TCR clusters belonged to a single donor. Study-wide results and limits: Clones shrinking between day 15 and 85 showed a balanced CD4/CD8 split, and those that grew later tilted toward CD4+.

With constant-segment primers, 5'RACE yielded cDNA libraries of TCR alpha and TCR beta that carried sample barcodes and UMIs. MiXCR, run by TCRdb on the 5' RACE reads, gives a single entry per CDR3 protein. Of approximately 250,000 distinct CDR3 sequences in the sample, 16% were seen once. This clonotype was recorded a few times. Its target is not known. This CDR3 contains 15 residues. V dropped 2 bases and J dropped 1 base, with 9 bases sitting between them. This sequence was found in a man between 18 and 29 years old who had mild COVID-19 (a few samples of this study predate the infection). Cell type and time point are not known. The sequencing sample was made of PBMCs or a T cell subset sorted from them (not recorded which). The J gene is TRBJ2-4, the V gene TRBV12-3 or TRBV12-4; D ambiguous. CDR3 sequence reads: CASSLLLGAKNIQYF. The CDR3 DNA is TGTGCCAGCAGTTTATTGCTGGGCGCCAAAAACATTCAGTACTTC.